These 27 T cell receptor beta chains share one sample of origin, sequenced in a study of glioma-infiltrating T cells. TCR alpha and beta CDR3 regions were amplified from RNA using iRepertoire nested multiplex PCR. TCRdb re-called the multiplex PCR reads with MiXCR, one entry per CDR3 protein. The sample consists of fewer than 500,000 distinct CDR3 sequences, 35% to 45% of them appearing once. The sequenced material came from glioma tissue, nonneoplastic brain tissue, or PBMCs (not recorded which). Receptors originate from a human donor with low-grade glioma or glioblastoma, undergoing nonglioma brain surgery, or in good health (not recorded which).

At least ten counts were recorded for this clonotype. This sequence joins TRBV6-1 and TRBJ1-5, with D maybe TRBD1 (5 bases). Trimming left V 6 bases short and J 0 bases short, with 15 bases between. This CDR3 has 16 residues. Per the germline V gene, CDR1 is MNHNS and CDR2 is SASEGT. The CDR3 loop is CASSPQGRGSNQPQHF. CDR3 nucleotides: TGTGCCAGCAGCCCCCAGGGAAGGGGTAGCAATCAGCCCCAGCATTTT.

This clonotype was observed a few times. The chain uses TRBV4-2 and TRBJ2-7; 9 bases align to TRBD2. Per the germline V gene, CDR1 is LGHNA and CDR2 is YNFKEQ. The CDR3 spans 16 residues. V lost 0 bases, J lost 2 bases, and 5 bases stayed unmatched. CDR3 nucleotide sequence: TGTGCCAGCAGCCAAGATTGGCTAGCGGGGACCTACGAGCAGTACTTC. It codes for CASSQDWLAGTYEQYF.

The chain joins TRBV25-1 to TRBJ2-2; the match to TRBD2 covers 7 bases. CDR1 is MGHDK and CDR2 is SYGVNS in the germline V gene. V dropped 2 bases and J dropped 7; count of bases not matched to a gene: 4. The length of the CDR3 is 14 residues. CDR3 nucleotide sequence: TGTGCCAGCAGTGAAGGTGGGGGGGTCGGGGAGCTGTTTTTT. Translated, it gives CASSEGGGVGELFF.

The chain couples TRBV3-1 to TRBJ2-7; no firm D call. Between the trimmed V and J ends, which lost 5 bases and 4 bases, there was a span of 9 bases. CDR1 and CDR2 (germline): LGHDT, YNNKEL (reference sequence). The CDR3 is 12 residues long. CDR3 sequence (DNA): TGTGCCAGCAGCTACTCCGAGTACGAGCAGTACTTC. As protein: CASSYSEYEQYF.

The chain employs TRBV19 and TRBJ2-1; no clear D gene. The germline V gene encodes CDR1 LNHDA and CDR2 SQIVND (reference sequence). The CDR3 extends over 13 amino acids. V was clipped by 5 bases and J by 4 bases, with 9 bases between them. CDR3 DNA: TGTGCCAGTAGTCGTCCCGTTTACAATGAGCAGTTCTTC. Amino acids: CASSRPVYNEQFF.

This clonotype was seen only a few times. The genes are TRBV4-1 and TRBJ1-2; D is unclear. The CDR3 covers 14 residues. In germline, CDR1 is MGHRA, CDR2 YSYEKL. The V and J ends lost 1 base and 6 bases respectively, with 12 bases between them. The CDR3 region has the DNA TGCGCCAGCAGCCAAGCGTCTATGAGGAATGGCTACACCTTC. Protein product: CASSQASMRNGYTF.

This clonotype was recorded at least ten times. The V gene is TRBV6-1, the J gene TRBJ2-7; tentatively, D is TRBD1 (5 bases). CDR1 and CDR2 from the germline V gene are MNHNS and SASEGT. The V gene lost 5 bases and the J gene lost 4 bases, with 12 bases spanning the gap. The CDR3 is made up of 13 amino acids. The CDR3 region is CASSSPRVYEQYF. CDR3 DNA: TGTGCCAGCAGTTCTCCCAGGGTTTACGAGCAGTACTTC.

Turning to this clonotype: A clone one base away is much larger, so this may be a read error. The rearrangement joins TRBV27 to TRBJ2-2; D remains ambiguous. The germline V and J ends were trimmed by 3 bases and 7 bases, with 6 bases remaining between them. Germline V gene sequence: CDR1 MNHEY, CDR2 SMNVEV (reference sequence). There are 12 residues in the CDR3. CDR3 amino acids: CASSLRDGELFF. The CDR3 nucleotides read TGTGCCAGCAGTTTGAGAGACGGGGAGCTGTTTTTT.

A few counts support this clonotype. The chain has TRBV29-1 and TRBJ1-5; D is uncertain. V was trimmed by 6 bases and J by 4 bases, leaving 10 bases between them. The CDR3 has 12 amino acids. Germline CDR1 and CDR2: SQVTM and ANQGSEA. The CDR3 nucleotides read TGCAGCGTCGGACTGACAAATCAGCCCCAGCATTTT. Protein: CSVGLTNQPQHF.

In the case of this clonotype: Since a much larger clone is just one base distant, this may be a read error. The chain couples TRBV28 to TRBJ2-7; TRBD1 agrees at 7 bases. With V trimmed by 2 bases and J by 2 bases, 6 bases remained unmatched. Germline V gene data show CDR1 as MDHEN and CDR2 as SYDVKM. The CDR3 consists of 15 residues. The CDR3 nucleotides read TGTGCCAGCAGTTTACATAGGGACAGCACCTACGAGCAGTACTTC. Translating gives CASSLHRDSTYEQYF.

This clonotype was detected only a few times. CDR3 protein: CASSYPDLGSGANVLTF. The DNA for the CDR3 is TGTGCCAGCAGTTACCCCGACCTAGGTTCTGGGGCCAACGTCCTGACTTTC. The chain is built from TRBV6-2 or TRBV6-3 and TRBJ2-6; no reliable D call. CDR1 MNHEY and CDR2 SVGEGT come from the germline V gene. The CDR3 has 17 amino acids. V was shortened by 2 bases and J by 1 base, with 12 bases between the two germline ends.

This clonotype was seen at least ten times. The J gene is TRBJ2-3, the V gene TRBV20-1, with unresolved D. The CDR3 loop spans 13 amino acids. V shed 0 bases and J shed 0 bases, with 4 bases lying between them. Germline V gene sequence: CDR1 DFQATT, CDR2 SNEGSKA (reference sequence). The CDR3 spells CSAREHSTDTQYF. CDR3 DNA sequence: TGCAGTGCTAGAGAGCATAGCACAGATACGCAGTATTTT.

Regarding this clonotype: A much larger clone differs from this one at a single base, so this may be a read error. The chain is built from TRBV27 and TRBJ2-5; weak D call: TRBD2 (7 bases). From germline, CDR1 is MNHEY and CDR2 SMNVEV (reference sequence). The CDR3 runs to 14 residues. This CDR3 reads CASSFPGGQETKYF. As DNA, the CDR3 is TGTGCCAGCAGTTTCCCCGGGGGGCAAGAGACCAAGTACTTC.

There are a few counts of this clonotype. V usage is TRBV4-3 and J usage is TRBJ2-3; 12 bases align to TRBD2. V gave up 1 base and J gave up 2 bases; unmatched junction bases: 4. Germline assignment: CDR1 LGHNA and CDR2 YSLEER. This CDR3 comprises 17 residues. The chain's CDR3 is CASSQGTSGTHTDTQYF. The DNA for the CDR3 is TGCGCCAGCAGCCAAGGGACTAGCGGGACCCACACAGATACGCAGTATTTT.

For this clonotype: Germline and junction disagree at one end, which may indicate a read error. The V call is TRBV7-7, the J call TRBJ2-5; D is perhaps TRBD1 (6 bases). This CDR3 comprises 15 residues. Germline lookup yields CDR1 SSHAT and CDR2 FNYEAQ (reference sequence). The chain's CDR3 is CASSQGQWQGETQYF. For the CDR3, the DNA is TGTGCTAGCAGCCAGGGACAATGGCAGGGGGAGACCCAGTACTTC.

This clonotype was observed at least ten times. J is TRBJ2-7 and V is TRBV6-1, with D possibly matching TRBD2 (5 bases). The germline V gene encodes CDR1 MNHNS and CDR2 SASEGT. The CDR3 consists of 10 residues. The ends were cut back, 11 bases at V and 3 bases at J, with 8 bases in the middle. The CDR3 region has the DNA TGTGCCGTCGGGGACTACGAGCAGTACTTC. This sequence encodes CAVGDYEQYF.

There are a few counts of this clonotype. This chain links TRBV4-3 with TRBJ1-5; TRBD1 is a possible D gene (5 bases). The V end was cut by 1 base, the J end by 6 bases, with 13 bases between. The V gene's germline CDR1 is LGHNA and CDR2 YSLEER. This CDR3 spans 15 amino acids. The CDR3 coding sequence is TGCGCCAGCAGCCAAGTTATCAGGGACGGTCAGCCCCAGCATTTT. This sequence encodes CASSQVIRDGQPQHF.

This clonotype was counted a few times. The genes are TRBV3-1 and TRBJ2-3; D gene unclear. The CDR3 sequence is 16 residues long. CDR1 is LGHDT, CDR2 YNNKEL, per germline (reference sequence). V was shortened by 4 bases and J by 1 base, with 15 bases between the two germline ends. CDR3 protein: CASSLRIAQGTDTQYF. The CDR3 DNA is TGTGCCAGCAGCCTTAGGATCGCTCAAGGCACAGATACGCAGTATTTT.

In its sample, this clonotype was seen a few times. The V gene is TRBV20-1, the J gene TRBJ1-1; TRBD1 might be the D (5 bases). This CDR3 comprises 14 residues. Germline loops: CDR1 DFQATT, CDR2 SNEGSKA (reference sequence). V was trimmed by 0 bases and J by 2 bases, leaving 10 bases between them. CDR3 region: CSARDWGPNTEAFF. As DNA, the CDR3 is TGCAGTGCTAGAGATTGGGGCCCAAACACTGAAGCTTTCTTT.

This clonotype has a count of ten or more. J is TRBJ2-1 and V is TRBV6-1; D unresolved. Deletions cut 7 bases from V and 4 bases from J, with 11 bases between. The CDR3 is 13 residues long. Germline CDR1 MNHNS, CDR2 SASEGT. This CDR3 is CASTNDGYNEQFF. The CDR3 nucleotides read TGTGCCAGCACCAATGACGGATACAATGAGCAGTTCTTC.

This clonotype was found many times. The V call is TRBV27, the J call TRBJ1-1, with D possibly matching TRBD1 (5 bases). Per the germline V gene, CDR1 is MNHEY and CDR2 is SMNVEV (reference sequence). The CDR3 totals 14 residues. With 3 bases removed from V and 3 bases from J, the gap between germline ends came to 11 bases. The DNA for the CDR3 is TGTGCCAGCAGTTTGGGCCAGGGATACACTGAAGCTTTCTTT. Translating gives CASSLGQGYTEAFF.

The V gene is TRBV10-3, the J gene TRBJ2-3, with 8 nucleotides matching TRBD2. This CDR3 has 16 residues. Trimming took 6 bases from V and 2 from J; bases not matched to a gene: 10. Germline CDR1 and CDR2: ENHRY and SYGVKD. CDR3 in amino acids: CAIRRGLVRDTDTQYF. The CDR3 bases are TGTGCCATCAGAAGGGGACTAGTGAGGGACACAGATACGCAGTATTTT.

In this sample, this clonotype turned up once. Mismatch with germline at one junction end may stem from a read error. The CDR3 loop reads CASSPRPGISALEQDF. CDR3 nucleotides: TGTGCCAGCAGCCCGCGCCCCGGGATTTCCGCCCTGGAGCAGGACTTC. The rearrangement uses TRBV7-2 and TRBJ2-7; maybe TRBD2 (5 bases). Germline V CDR1 and CDR2: SGHTA, FQGNSA. This CDR3 region has 16 residues.

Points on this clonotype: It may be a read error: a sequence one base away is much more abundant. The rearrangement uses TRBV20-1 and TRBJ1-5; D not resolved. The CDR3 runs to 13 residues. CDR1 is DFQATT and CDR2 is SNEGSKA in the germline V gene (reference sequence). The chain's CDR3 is CSARDGRNQPQNF. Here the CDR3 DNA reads TGCAGTGCTCGAGACGGTCGCAATCAGCCCCAGAATTTT.

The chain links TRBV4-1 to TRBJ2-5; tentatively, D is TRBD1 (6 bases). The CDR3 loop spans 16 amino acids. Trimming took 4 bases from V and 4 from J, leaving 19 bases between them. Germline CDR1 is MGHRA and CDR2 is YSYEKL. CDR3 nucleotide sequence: TGCGCCAGCAGCCGTTTCAGGGGCGATGGACCAGAGACCCAGTACTTC. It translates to CASSRFRGDGPETQYF.

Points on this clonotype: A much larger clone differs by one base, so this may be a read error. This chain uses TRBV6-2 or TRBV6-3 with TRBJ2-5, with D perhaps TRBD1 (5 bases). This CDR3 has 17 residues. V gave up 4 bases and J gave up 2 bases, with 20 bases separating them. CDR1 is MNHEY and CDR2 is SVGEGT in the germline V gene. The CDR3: CASSWGRNRKVQETQYF. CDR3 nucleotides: TGTGCCAGCAGTTGGGGCCGAAATAGAAAGGTTCAAGAGACCCAGTACTTC.

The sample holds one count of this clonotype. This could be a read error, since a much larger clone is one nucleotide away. DNA for the CDR3: TGTGCCAGCAGCCTTTTATTTAGCGCAAGGGCGGCAGATACGCGGTATTTT. Protein sequence: CASSLLFSARAADTRYF. This chain connects TRBV27 to TRBJ2-3; D is possibly TRBD2 (5 bases). The V gene's germline CDR1 is MNHEY and CDR2 SMNVEV (reference sequence). This CDR3 contains 17 residues.